The clone carrying this TCR beta chain was recorded once. This sample is drawn from a study of blood T cell repertoires in COVID-19. Overall study context: Sample material is recorded as cDNA or gDNA derived from T cells, B-cell-depleted T cells, or PBMCs.

The method was immunoSEQ multiplex PCR; TCRdb's version includes in-frame clones alone and lacks a portion of them. In the table there are about 410,000 clones, roughly 87% of which are singletons. The CDR3 consists of 13 residues. The germline CDR1 and CDR2 sequences are MNHEY and SMNVEV (reference sequence). V lost 2 bases, J lost 4 bases, and 8 bases lay in between. The sequence derives from a man between 18 and 35 years old who had recovered from COVID-19. The rearrangement links TRBV27 to TRBJ1-2; the D gene is possibly TRBD1 (6 bases). Sequenced material: PBMCs or T cells enriched from blood (not recorded which). The CDR3 DNA reads TGTGCCAGCAGTTTACAGGGGCTCTATGGCTACACCTTC. It specifies CASSLQGLYGYTF.